This TCR beta chain originates from a study of graft-versus-host responses after intestinal transplantation (dated by TCRdb to about 2021). In terms of the full investigation: Recipients received multivisceral, liver-intestinal, or isolated intestinal transplants. Rather than going through the commercial service, samples from a few later patients were sequenced in-house on an Illumina MiSeq and processed with MiXCR. Donor T cell macrochimerism was defined as a peak of at least 4% donor T cells among recipient peripheral blood mononuclear cells. Graft-versus-host and host-versus-graft alloreactive T cell clones were tracked in the graft, circulation and bone marrow after intestinal transplantation using bulk TCR-beta CDR3 sequencing. The cohort enrolled approximately 24 intestinal transplant recipients, one of whom was a retransplant, and a few patients without pretransplant specimens were excluded. To identify alloreactive clones, pre-transplant mixed lymphocyte reaction products were sequenced and compared with unstimulated pre-transplant donor and recipient T cells. Every recipient was given anti-thymocyte globulin induction, followed by approximately three years of maintenance tacrolimus and steroids. The full study reports these points: Early after transplant, declines in HvG clones were associated with peak levels of circulating GvH clones. High GvH to HvG T cell clonal ratios were observed in the allografts of patients with donor T cell macrochimerism. GvH clones were detected in recipient bone marrow, and some of these GvH clones were observed earlier in ileal mucosa or blood, consistent with an intestinal mucosal origin. The conclusions were limited by the relatively low number and heterogeneity of the intestinal transplant patients.

According to the study, the label for this sample's time point signals: cells obtained before transplantation from donor or recipient. CD3+CD4+ and CD3+CD8+ populations were FACS-sorted from unstimulated pre-transplant donor and recipient cells taken from spleen or lymph nodes. Relative to germline, V is missing 4 bases and J is missing 5 bases, with 9 bases of the junction outside any gene match. From the cysteine up to the phenylalanine, the CDR3 has a length of 15 residues. Only the CDR3 portion is preserved as DNA: 45 bases, with reading frame beginning at the first base. From the germline V gene, CDR1 is MGHRA and CDR2 is YSYEKL. Points on this clone: Its target antigen remains unknown. The sample holds no much larger clone one base away, and base qualities are not on file.

Libraries were built with the immunoSEQ multiplex PCR assay. For most patients, genomic DNA was isolated with the Qiagen DNeasy Blood and Tissue Kit and sent frozen to Adaptive Biotechnologies for TCR sequencing. For most patients, high-throughput TCR-beta CDR3 sequencing of genomic DNA was performed by Adaptive Biotechnologies. Per the original workflow: TCR sequencing data were retrieved from Adaptive's ImmunoSEQ software for roughly 17 patients, whereas a few other patients were processed with MiXCR and VDJtools. To correct CD4 versus CD8 sorting errors, sequences present in both subsets at a frequency ratio below 5:1 were removed. CDR3 nucleotide sequences shared between donor and recipient were removed because the origin of such sequences could not be assigned. At least 2-fold expansion over unstimulated cells and a minimum CFSE-low frequency of 0.002% (template counts) or 0.001% (read counts) were required for clones to be classified as alloreactive. Clones detected in sequenced pre-transplant spleen, lymph node, or MLR CFSE-low populations of the donor or recipient were defined as mappable. The cumulative frequency of alloreactive clones was calculated as a percentage of all sequences, weighted by copy number. Entries here come from immuneACCESS through TCRdb and include only in-frame sequences with V and J called. Some clones fail to appear in such tables; in the studies checked, an unresolved V gene covers under half of the shortfall, and the cause of the remainder is unknown. The DNA was the basis for D and trimming; V, J and clone size are from that table. This sample is represented by tens of thousands of clones; 94% of them were singletons. The ten largest account for 0.38% of the sample.

The origin of this receptor is a human donor who was the organ donor for an intestinal transplant. The V gene is TRBV4-1 and the J gene is TRBJ2-5; 8 middle bases align to TRBD1. The sample here was unstimulated CD4+ T cells sorted from spleen or lymph node cells, taken before transplant. The CDR3 region: CASSPRQGAGETQYF. The base sequence is TGCGCCAGCAGCCCGCGTCAGGGGGCAGGTGAGACCCAGTACTTC.